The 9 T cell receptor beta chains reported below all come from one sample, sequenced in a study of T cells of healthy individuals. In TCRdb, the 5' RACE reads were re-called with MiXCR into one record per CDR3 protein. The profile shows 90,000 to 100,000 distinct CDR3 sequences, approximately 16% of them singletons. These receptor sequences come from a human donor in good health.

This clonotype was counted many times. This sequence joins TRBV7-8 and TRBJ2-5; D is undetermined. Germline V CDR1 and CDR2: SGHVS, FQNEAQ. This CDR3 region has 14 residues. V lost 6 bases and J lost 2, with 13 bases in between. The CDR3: CASRQNAGQETQYF. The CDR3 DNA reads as TGTGCCAGCAGACAAAACGCCGGTCAAGAGACCCAGTACTTC.

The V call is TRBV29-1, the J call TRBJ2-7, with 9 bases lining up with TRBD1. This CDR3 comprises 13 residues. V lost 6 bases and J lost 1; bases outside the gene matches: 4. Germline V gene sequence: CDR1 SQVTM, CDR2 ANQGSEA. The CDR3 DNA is TGCAGCGTAGAGACAGGGGGGTCCTACGAGCAGTACTTC. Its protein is CSVETGGSYEQYF.

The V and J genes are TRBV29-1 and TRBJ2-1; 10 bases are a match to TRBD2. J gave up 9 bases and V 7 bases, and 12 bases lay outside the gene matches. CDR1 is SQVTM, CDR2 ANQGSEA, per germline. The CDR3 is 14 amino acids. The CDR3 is CSAIAGGSFREQFF. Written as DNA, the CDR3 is TGCAGCGCTATAGCGGGAGGTTCCTTTCGTGAGCAGTTCTTC.

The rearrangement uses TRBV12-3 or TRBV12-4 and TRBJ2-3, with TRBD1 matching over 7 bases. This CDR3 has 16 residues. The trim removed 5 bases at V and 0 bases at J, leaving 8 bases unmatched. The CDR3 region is CASSALGTVSTDTQYF. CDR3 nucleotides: TGTGCCAGCAGTGCACTCGGGACAGTAAGCACAGATACGCAGTATTTT.

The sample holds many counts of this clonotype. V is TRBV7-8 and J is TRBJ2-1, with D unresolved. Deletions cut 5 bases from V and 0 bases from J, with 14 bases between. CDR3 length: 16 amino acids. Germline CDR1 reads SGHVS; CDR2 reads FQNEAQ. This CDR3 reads CASSGRWPSSYNEQFF. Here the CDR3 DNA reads TGTGCCAGCAGCGGAAGGTGGCCCAGCTCCTACAATGAGCAGTTCTTC.

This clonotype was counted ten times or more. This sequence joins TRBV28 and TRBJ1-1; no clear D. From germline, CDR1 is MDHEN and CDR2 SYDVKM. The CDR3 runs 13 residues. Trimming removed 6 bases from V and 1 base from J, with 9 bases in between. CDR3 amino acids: CASSSPENTEAFF. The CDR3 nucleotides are TGTGCCAGCAGCTCCCCTGAGAACACTGAAGCTTTCTTT.

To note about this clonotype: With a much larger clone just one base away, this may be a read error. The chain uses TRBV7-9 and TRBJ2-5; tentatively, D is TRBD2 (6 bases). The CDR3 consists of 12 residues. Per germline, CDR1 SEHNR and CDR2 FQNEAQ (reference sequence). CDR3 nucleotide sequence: TGTGCCAGCTGCTTGCTAGCGGAGACCCAGTACTTC. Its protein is CASCLLAETQYF.

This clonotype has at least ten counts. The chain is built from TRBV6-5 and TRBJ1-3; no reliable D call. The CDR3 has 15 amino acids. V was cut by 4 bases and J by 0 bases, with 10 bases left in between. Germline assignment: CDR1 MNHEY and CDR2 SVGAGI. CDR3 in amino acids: CASSSTVHSGNTIYF. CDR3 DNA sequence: TGTGCCAGCAGTTCAACCGTACACTCTGGAAACACCATATATTTT.

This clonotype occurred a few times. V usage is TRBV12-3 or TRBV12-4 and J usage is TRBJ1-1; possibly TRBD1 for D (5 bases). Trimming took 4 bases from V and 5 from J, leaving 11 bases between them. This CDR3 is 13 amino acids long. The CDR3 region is CASSWEGRTEAFF. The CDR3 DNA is TGTGCCAGCAGTTGGGAGGGGAGGACTGAAGCTTTCTTT.